Below, 21 T cell receptor beta chains from the same sample are listed, as sequenced in a study of blood T cell repertoires in COVID-19 (dated by TCRdb to the early 2020s). Library creation used the immunoSEQ multiplex PCR assay. TCRdb holds this immuneACCESS table with in-frame rearrangements only. Some clones are missing; in checked studies, unresolved V genes explain under half, and the rest has no known cause. The sample profile shows about 170,000 clones; about four fifths of them were found once. The biggest ten clones account for roughly 4% of the sample. Specimen: PBMCs or T cells enriched from blood (not recorded which). The receptors shown here come from a woman in her forties or fifties in a cohort exposed to, infected with or recovered from COVID-19 (not recorded which).

The gene calls are TRBV21-1 and TRBJ2-1; TRBD2, as called in the table, went unchecked against the DNA. TRBV21-1 is designated a pseudogene. The CDR3 extends over 16 amino acids. Here the CDR3 DNA reads TGTGCCAGCAGCAAAGAAGGAAGCGGGAGCAACAATGAGCAGTTCTTC. It translates to CASSKEGSGSNNEQFF.

The chain is built from TRBV2 and TRBJ1-5; D is unresolved. CDR1 and CDR2 (germline): SNHLY, FYNNEI. Trimming pared 10 bases from V and 2 bases from J, leaving 12 bases between. The CDR3 runs 13 residues. The CDR3 nucleotides are TGTGCCACAAGAACTGAGGGCAATCAGCCCCAGCATTTT. Translation gives CATRTEGNQPQHF.

J is TRBJ1-5 and V is TRBV15; TRBD1 matches at 10 bases. The CDR3 consists of 16 residues. V lost 2 bases to trimming and J lost 7 bases; unmatched junction nucleotides: 8. Germline CDR1 reads LNHNV; CDR2 reads YYDKDF (reference sequence). CDR3 in amino acids: CATSRSAGTGVQPQHF. The CDR3 DNA reads as TGTGCCACCAGCAGATCCGCTGGGACAGGGGTACAGCCCCAGCATTTT.

The V and J genes are TRBV5-5 and TRBJ2-7; TRBD1 agrees at 9 bases. V was pared by 5 bases and J by 0 bases, with 6 bases of the junction left unmatched. CDR3 length: 15 residues. Germline values: CDR1 SGHKS, CDR2 YYEKEE (reference sequence). As DNA, the CDR3 is TGTGCCAGCAGAGTCGGGACAGGGCCCTCCTACGAGCAGTACTTC. It is translated as CASRVGTGPSYEQYF.

This chain connects TRBV28 to TRBJ1-1; D ambiguous. The V and J ends lost 9 bases and 0 bases respectively, with 17 bases between them. The CDR3 has 15 residues. The germline V gene encodes CDR1 MDHEN and CDR2 SYDVKM. CDR3 sequence reads: CASLPGGALNTEAFF. The CDR3 DNA sequence: TGTGCCAGTTTGCCGGGAGGCGCACTGAACACTGAAGCTTTCTTT. The full variable domain, completed using reference TRBV28 and TRBJ1-1, is DVKVTQSSRYLVKRTGEKVFLECVQDMDHENMFWYRQDPGLGLRLIYFSYDVKMKEKGDIPEGYSVSREKKERFSLILESASTNQTSMYLCASLPGGALNTEAFFGQGTRLTVV.

V gene TRBV7-2 combines with J gene TRBJ2-6; the D gene is possibly TRBD2 (5 bases). The V end lost 1 base, the J end lost 4 bases, and 8 bases lay between the germline ends. The CDR3 has 15 residues. CDR1 and CDR2 from the germline V gene are SGHTA and FQGNSA. CDR3 DNA sequence: TGTGCCAGCAGCTTAGGAGGGCCCGGGGCCAACGTCCTGACTTTC. This sequence encodes CASSLGGPGANVLTF.

The V and J genes are TRBV10-3 and TRBJ1-1, with 7 bases fitting TRBD1. The CDR3 runs to 15 residues. Germline loops: CDR1 ENHRY, CDR2 SYGVKD. The junction had 11 bases not matched to a gene; V was cut back by 10 bases and J by 0 bases. This CDR3 is CATALGQTLNTEAFF. The CDR3 DNA reads TGTGCCACCGCGCTGGGACAGACTTTGAACACTGAAGCTTTCTTT.

The chain joins TRBV5-4 to TRBJ2-1; TRBD1 matches 7 bases. Per germline, CDR1 SGHNT and CDR2 YYREEE (reference sequence). This CDR3 is 16 amino acids long. V lost 4 bases and J lost 7; bases outside the gene matches: 14. CDR3 sequence: CASSPLDRANTNEQFF. The CDR3 DNA sequence: TGTGCCAGCAGCCCGCTAGACAGGGCCAACACTAATGAGCAGTTCTTC.

V is TRBV19 and J is TRBJ1-4; TRBD1 matches at 8 bases. V lost 0 bases and J lost 8; bases outside the gene matches: 5. Germline V lookup: CDR1 LNHDA, CDR2 SQIVND (reference sequence). The CDR3 is 15 residues long. The CDR3 nucleotides are TGTGCCAGTAGTATAGACAGGGGGCCCGAAGAAAAACTGTTTTTT. Translating gives CASSIDRGPEEKLFF.

This clone was detected once. V gene TRBV20-1 combines with J gene TRBJ1-2; D may be TRBD1 (6 bases). Germline loops: CDR1 DFQATT, CDR2 SNEGSKA (reference sequence). The CDR3 loop spans 11 amino acids. Trimming shortened V by 6 bases and J by 6 bases, and 11 bases separated the two germline ends. The CDR3 here is CSARTDNGYTF. DNA of the CDR3: TGCAGTGCCCGGACAGATAATGGCTACACCTTC.

The chain uses TRBV30 and TRBJ2-7; 8 bases are shared with TRBD1. V dropped 5 bases and J dropped 3; count of bases not matched to a gene: 6. Germline CDR1 GTSNPN, CDR2 SVGIG (reference sequence). This CDR3 comprises 13 residues. CDR3 bases: TGTGCCTGGTCTGAAACAGGGGGCTACGAGCAGTACTTC. This codes for CAWSETGGYEQYF.

V gene TRBV2 combines with J gene TRBJ2-2; D might be TRBD1 (6 bases). Germline-derived CDR1 and CDR2 are SNHLY and FYNNEI. There are 15 residues in the CDR3. With 8 bases removed from V and 6 bases from J, the gap between germline ends came to 19 bases. The chain's CDR3 is CASQAGALKSGELFF. For the CDR3, the DNA is TGTGCCAGCCAAGCAGGGGCGCTCAAATCCGGGGAGCTGTTTTTT.

The gene calls are TRBV4-1 and TRBJ1-2; no firm D call. V shed 2 bases and J shed 8 bases, with 18 bases lying between them. Looked up from germline, CDR1 is MGHRA and CDR2 is YSYEKL. There are 15 residues in the CDR3. The CDR3 sequence: CASSQMSSGYLGYTF. The CDR3 nucleotides are TGCGCCAGCAGCCAAATGAGTAGCGGGTACCTAGGCTACACCTTC.

This chain connects TRBV28 to TRBJ2-7, with TRBD1 matching 7 bases. The CDR3 sequence is 14 residues long. Germline V gene data show CDR1 as MDHEN and CDR2 as SYDVKM. Trimming at V came to 3 bases and at J to 2 bases, leaving 4 bases not matched to a gene. The CDR3: CASSFPGQTYEQYF. CDR3 coding DNA: TGTGCCAGCAGTTTTCCGGGACAGACCTACGAGCAGTACTTC.

The genes are TRBV5-4 and TRBJ2-5; TRBD1 might be the D (6 bases). The CDR3 spans 16 residues. The V and J ends lost 4 bases and 5 bases respectively, with 21 bases between them. Germline lookup yields CDR1 SGHNT and CDR2 YYREEE (reference sequence). Here the CDR3 reads CASSRQAGTKRETQYF. The CDR3 DNA sequence: TGTGCCAGCAGCCGACAGGCCGGGACAAAAAGGGAGACCCAGTACTTC. Filled out from reference TRBV5-4 and TRBJ2-5, the complete variable domain reads ETGVTQSPTHLIKTRGQQVTLRCSSQSGHNTVSWYQQALGQGPQFIFQYYREEENGRGNFPPRFSGLQFPNYSSELNVNALELDDSALYLCASSRQAGTKRETQYFGPGTRLLVL.

The V gene is TRBV4-3, the J gene TRBJ1-4; a possible D gene is TRBD1 (5 bases). V shed 1 base and J shed 0 bases, with 15 bases lying between them. Per germline, CDR1 LGHNA and CDR2 YSLEER. The CDR3 length is 18 residues. This chain's CDR3 is CASSQVSGLRATNEKLFF. The CDR3 DNA sequence: TGCGCCAGCAGCCAAGTTTCAGGGCTAAGGGCAACTAATGAAAAACTGTTTTTT.

The V call is TRBV7-8, the J call TRBJ2-3; TRBD1 matches at 7 bases. Germline V CDR1 and CDR2: SGHVS, FQNEAQ. J was trimmed by 1 base and V by 2 bases; bases with no gene match: 9. The CDR3 has 17 residues. The CDR3 is CASSLWLRGQGTDTQYF. For the CDR3, the DNA is TGTGCCAGCAGCTTATGGTTAAGGGGGCAAGGCACAGATACGCAGTATTTT.

The chain has TRBV19 and TRBJ1-1; D is unclear. Trimming cost V 6 bases and J 4 bases, with 21 bases left between them. Germline-derived CDR1 and CDR2 are LNHDA and SQIVND (reference sequence). The CDR3 runs to 16 residues. The CDR3 here is CASRAGARGFVTEAFF. In DNA, the CDR3 is TGTGCCAGTAGAGCGGGAGCCCGAGGTTTTGTCACTGAAGCTTTCTTT.

The chain couples TRBV5-8 to TRBJ2-7; 12 nucleotides agree with TRBD1. Unmatched junction bases numbered 6, after V lost 4 bases and J lost 7 bases. There are 14 residues in the CDR3. The germline V gene has CDR1 SGHTS and CDR2 YDEGEE. CDR3 sequence (DNA): TGTGCCAGCAGCCGGGGACAGGGGGCGAGGGAGCAGTACTTC. It yields the protein CASSRGQGAREQYF.

This clone was found a few times. This sequence joins TRBV28 and TRBJ2-1; D might be TRBD2 (6 bases). The CDR3 extends over 15 amino acids. Germline V gene data show CDR1 as MDHEN and CDR2 as SYDVKM. V lost 4 bases, J lost 6 bases, and 16 bases lay in between. CDR3 protein: CASSSRDSNLNEQFF. In nucleotides, the CDR3 is TGTGCCAGCAGTTCCCGGGACTCCAACCTCAATGAGCAGTTCTTC. Together with reference TRBV28 and TRBJ2-1, the CDR3 gives the full variable domain: DVKVTQSSRYLVKRTGEKVFLECVQDMDHENMFWYRQDPGLGLRLIYFSYDVKMKEKGDIPEGYSVSREKKERFSLILESASTNQTSMYLCASSSRDSNLNEQFFGPGTRLTVL.

The V and J genes are TRBV2 and TRBJ1-4, with no clear D. Looked up from germline, CDR1 is SNHLY and CDR2 is FYNNEI. V gave up 6 bases and J gave up 3 bases, with 14 bases separating them. This CDR3 is 15 amino acids long. CDR3 residues: CASRGLEGPNEKLFF. DNA for the CDR3: TGTGCCAGCAGAGGGTTAGAGGGCCCTAATGAAAAACTGTTTTTT.